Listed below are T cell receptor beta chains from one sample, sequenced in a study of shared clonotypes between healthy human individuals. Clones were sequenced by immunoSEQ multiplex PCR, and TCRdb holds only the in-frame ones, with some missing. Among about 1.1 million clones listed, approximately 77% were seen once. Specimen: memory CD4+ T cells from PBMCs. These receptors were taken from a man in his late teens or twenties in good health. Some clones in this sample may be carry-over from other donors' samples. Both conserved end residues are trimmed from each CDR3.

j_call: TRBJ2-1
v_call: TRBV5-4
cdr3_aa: ASSRLGSGTYNEQF

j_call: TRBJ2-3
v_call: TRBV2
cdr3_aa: ATRDRTTDTQY

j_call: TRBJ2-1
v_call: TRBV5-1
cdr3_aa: ASSLGTSGKPLMDEQF

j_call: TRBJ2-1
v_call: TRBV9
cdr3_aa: ASSVVTSGSVGEQF

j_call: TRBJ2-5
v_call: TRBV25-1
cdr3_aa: ASSEWGGQGWAETQY

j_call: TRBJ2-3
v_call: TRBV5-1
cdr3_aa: ASSLSGRGTDTQY

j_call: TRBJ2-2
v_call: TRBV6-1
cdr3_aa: ASRPGQGYTGELF

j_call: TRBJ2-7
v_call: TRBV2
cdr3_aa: ASTDRGSYEQY

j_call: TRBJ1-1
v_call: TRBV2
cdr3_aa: ASNGFTEAF

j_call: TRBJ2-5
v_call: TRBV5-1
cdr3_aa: ASSLGLAGAQETQY

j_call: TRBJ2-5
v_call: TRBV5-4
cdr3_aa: ASSNRGQGAIWETQY

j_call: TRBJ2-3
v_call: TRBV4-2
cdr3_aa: ASSQDPLVGDTDTQY

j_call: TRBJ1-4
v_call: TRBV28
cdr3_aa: ASSLWGSAEREKLF

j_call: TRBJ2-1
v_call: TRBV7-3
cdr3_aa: ASSAKGGSYNEQF

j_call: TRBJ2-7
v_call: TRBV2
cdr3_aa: ASSRGGGFYEQY

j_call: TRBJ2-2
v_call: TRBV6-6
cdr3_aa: ASSSPFRVTGELF

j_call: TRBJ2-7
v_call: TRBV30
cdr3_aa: AWSAGLRYEQY

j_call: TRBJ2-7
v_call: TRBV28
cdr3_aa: ASSQVTSSYEQY

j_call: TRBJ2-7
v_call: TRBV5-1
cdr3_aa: ASSESGSRSYEQY

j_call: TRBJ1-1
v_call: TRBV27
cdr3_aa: ASTRTGDTEAF

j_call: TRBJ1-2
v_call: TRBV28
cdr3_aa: ASSPSRRSGYGYT

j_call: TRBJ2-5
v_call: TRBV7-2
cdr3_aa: ASSLGNRQETQY

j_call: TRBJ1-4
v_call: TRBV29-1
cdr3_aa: SAAPADRAGEKLF

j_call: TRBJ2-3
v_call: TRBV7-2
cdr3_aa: ASSIPGSWDTDTQY

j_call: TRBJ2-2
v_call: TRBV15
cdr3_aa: ATSARGTGELF

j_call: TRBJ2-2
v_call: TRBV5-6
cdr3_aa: ASSIYTGELF

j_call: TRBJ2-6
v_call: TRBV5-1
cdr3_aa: ASSRDGRSGANVLT

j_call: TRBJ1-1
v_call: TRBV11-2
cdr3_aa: ASSLDDQGSTEAF

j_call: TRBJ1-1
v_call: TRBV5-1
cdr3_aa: ASSLDRSNTEAF

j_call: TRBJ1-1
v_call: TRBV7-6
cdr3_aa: ASSPHLRGGGEAF

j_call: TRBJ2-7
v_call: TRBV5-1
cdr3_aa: ASSLNRGDYEQY

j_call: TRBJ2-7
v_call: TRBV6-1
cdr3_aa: ASSERREGSSEQY

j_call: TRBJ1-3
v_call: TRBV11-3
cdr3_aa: APRPGVGLSGNTIY

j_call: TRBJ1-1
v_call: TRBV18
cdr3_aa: ASSPRGSTEAF

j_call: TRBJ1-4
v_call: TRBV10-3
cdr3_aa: AIRQSGTDNEKLF

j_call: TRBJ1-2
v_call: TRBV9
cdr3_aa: ASSVGLGGYYGYT

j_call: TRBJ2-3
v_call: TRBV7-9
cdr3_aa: ATGGLRTDTQY

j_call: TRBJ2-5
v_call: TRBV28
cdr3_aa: ASSLGARAETQY

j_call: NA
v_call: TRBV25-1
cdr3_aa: ASNRGVSYEQY

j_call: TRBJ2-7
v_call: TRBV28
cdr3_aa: ASQILRIGQGAYEQY

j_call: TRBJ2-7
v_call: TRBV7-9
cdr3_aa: ASSSYGLITGGSVDEQY

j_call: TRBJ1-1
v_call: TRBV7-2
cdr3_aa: ASSLVRDGTEAF

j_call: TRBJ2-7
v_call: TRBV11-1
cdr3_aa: ASSVRLGGSYEQY

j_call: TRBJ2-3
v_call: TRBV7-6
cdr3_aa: ASSLFSGREDTQY

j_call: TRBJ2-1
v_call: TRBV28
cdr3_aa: ASRSAGTSVPDEQF

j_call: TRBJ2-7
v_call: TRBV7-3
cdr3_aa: ASSLYGLAGEEQY

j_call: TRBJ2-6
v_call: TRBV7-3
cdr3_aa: ASSFGANVLT

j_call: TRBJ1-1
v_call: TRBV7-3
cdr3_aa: ASSPDRDRATEAF

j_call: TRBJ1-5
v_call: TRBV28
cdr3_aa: ASSFRGVYQPQH

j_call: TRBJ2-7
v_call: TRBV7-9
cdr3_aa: ASSFSGNSYEQY

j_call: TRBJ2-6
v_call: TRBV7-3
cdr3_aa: ASSRGRVGANVLT

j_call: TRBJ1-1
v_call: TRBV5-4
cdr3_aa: ASSWGSWNTEAF

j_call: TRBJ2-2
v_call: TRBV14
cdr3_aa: ASSDIAGSSGELF

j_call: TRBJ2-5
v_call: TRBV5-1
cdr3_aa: ASSLVHGNQETQY

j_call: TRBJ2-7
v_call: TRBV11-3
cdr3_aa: ASSPGPGTGTYEQY

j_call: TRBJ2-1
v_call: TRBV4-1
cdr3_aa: ASSLPRQTSNEQF

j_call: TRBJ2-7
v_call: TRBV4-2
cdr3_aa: ASSQPSGRSSYEQY

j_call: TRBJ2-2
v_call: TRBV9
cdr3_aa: ASSVLSGTNTGELF

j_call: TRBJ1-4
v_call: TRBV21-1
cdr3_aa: ASSNLGPEGSTNEKLF

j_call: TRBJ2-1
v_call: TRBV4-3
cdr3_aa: ASSQVGFGEQF